This T cell receptor beta chain was identified in a study of cytomegalovirus exposure and HLA in healthy donors. There are 14 residues in the CDR3. V lost 5 bases and J 5 bases, leaving 15 bases between the germline ends. Germline assignment: CDR1 KGHSH and CDR2 LQKENI. On this clone itself: Its antigen is as yet unknown.

Study observations and caveats: Listed as cytomegalovirus-associated were 150 to 200 TCR beta chains. In a later analysis, HLA-associated beta chains showed higher expansion and lower generation probabilities than comparable chains. Reportedly, cytomegalovirus status was diagnosed with high sensitivity and specificity. At a 0.05 false discovery rate, a later analysis found 18,000 or so TCR beta sequences to be associated with HLA alleles.

PCR used 60 Vbeta primers and 13 Jbeta primers. TCRdb's copy holds only in-frame clones and misses some; the assay was immunoSEQ multiplex PCR. With about 48,000 clones in the sample, the ten largest clones hold roughly 6.1%. Material for sequencing was PBMCs. This TCR came from a male donor in good health and CMV-seropositive. V is TRBV18 and J is TRBJ1-1; the D gene is possibly TRBD1 (5 bases). The DNA of the CDR3 is TGTGCCAGCTCAGGGTCCCCGGGGGAAACTGAAGCTTTCTTT. Its translation: CASSGSPGETEAFF.